The clone carrying this TCR beta chain was seen a handful of times. The target antigen is unknown. This sample is part of a study of beta chain features in type 1 diabetes. Study at large: Regarding age, gender and cell yields, patients proved similar to healthy donors. Study findings and constraints: When VDJ junctions were examined, type 1 diabetes patients showed fewer insertions and more deletions. The study found moderately but significantly shorter TCRB CDR3s in all four CD4+ subsets of Type 1 diabetes patients.

CDR3 length equals 14 residues. Germline V CDR1 and CDR2: MNHEY, SVGAGI. Unmatched junction bases numbered 4, after V lost 6 bases and J lost 8 bases. CD45RO/CCR7/CD25/CD127/CD95/CD27 staining was used to isolate CD4+ naive, central memory, regulatory and stem cell-like memory cells by sorting. Every isolated RNA sample was fully reverse transcribed, so sequencing captured expressed TCRB transcripts. Some clones are missing from TCRdb's copy, which holds only in-frame ones; the method was immunoSEQ multiplex PCR. The sample carries about 160,000 clones, 7.8% recorded once. The source is a woman in her forties with type 1 diabetes. The chain employs TRBV6-5 and TRBJ1-6, with 10 bases identical to TRBD1. Material for sequencing was central memory CD4+ T cells from blood. The CDR3 coding sequence is TGTGCCAGCAGGGGGGACAGGGGATATTCACCCCTCCACTTT. It is translated as CASRGDRGYSPLHF.